What follows is one T cell receptor beta chain and its context. No antigen is known for it. Sequenced by immunoSEQ multiplex PCR; TCRdb stores in-frame clones only, minus some. The table records tens of thousands of clones, less than 85% of them present only once. This sample was included in a study of radiotherapy plus CTLA-4 blockade in lung cancer. It was focal radiation plus CTLA-4 blockade with ipilimumab that patients with chemo-refractory metastatic non-small-cell lung cancer received. The CDR3 sequence is 15 residues long. With 1 base removed from V and 1 base from J, the gap between germline ends came to 11 bases. Germline V gene data show CDR1 as SGHTA and CDR2 as FQGNSA. Study observations and caveats: Radiotherapy was combined with ipilimumab, and tumor-derived TCR clones then expanded in blood. Interferon-beta and early blood T cell clone dynamics reportedly predicted response best.

Sequenced material: peripheral blood, taken from a patient treated with radiotherapy plus ipilimumab. The source of this sequence is a human donor with non-small cell lung cancer who had stable disease on radiotherapy plus ipilimumab. V gene TRBV7-2 combines with J gene TRBJ2-7; unclear D gene. In DNA, the CDR3 is TGTGCCAGCAGCTTAGGGCCACCGATATCCTACGAGCAGTACTTC. It codes for CASSLGPPISYEQYF.